This T cell receptor beta chain was profiled in a study of post-analysis software for immune sequencing data. General study findings and limits: Relative to controls, patients had a few TRBV segments at higher frequency, with TRBV5-6, TRBV5-1 and TRBV20-1 among these.

Each TCR beta cDNA library carried unique molecular identifiers. TCRdb recomputed calls from the PCR reads with MiXCR, one row per CDR3 protein. The sample lists approximately 730,000 distinct CDR3 sequences; about 45% were seen once. A note on this clonotype: Its specificity is unknown.

Germline V gene data show CDR1 as PRHDT and CDR2 as FYEKMQ (reference sequence). This CDR3 comprises 16 residues. V gave up 5 bases and J gave up 7 bases, with 24 bases separating them. Sequencing was done on a sample of blood. The rearrangement uses TRBV13 and TRBJ2-7; D may be TRBD2 (6 bases). This clonotype was sampled from a girl aged 5-17 years with multiple sclerosis. CDR3 loop: CASSQTLANSYNEQYF. CDR3 in DNA: TGTGCCAGCAGCCAAACCCTAGCGAACTCCTACAATGAGCAGTACTTC.